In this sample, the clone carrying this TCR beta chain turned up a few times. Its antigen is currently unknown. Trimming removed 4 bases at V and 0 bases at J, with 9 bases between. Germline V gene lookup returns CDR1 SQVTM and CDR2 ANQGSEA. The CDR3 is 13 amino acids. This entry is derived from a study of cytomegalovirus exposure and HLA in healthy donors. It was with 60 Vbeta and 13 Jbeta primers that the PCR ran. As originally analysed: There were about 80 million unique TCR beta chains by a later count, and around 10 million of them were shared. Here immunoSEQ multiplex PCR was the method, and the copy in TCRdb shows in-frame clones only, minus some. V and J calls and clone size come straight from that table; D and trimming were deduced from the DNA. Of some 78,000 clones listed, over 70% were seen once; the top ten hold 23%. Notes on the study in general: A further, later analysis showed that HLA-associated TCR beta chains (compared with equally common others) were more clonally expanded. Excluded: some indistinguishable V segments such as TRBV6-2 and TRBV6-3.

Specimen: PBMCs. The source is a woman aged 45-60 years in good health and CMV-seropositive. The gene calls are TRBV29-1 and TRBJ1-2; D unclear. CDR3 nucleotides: TGCAGCGTTGGTCAGATTTCTAACTATGGCTACACCTTC. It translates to CSVGQISNYGYTF.